The 23 T cell receptor beta chains presented below share a single source sample, sequenced in a study of CD8 T cells in ankylosing spondylitis. One entry per CDR3 protein results from TCRdb running MiXCR on the 5' RACE reads. The table has a few hundred thousand distinct CDR3 sequences, about 10% seen once. The sample comprised blood, either unsorted or a sorted T cell fraction (not recorded which). The receptors come from a male donor with ankylosing spondylitis or in good health (not recorded which).

This clonotype was counted ten times or more. The chain has TRBV5-1 and TRBJ2-5; the D gene is possibly TRBD2 (5 bases). CDR1 is SGHRS and CDR2 is YFSETQ in the germline V gene. CDR3 length: 19 residues. V shed 0 bases and J shed 2 bases, with 23 bases lying between them. Here the CDR3 reads CASSLARFNVGSSQETQYF. The CDR3 bases are TGCGCCAGCAGCTTGGCTCGATTCAACGTTGGGAGCAGTCAAGAGACCCAGTACTTC.

The CDR3 loop is CASSPRLANNYEQYF. Written as DNA, the CDR3 is TGTGCCAGCAGCCCCCGGCTAGCGAATAACTACGAGCAGTACTTC. The chain carries TRBV12-3 or TRBV12-4 and TRBJ2-7, with D possibly being TRBD2 (6 bases). Trimming took off 6 bases at V and 3 bases at J, with 18 bases between the two ends. This CDR3 contains 15 residues.

The chain uses TRBV11-2 and TRBJ2-7, with 7 bases aligning to TRBD2. The ends lost 3 bases at V and 6 bases at J; junction bases unmatched: 2. CDR1 and CDR2 from the germline V gene are SGHAT and FQNNGV. The CDR3 runs 12 residues. The CDR3 is CASSLGGFEQYF. The CDR3, as DNA: TGTGCCAGCAGCTTGGGAGGGTTCGAGCAGTACTTC.

This clonotype was detected only a few times. The V gene is TRBV27, the J gene TRBJ1-1; a possible D gene is TRBD1 (6 bases). The germline V gene has CDR1 MNHEY and CDR2 SMNVEV (reference sequence). This CDR3 comprises 12 residues. The V gene lost 4 bases and the J gene lost 7 bases, with 10 bases spanning the gap. The CDR3 DNA sequence: TGTGCCAGCAGTTCGAGGACAGTTGAAGCTTTCTTT. Its translation: CASSSRTVEAFF.

This clonotype occurred a few times. The J gene is TRBJ2-2, the V gene TRBV6-1; a weak D match, TRBD1 (5 bases). Deletions cut 3 bases from V and 5 bases from J, with 13 bases between. The length of the CDR3 is 15 residues. Germline CDR1 is MNHNS and CDR2 is SASEGT. This CDR3 is CASSDRLSGTGELFF. In DNA form, the CDR3 reads TGTGCCAGCAGTGACCGACTTTCAGGGACCGGGGAGCTGTTTTTT.

This clonotype was detected many times. The V gene is TRBV25-1, the J gene TRBJ2-2, with 12 nucleotides matching TRBD1. CDR1 and CDR2 (germline): MGHDK, SYGVNS. V lost 5 bases and J lost 5; bases outside the gene matches: 12. The CDR3 loop spans 18 amino acids. Here the CDR3 DNA reads TGTGCCAGCAGTCATCAAAACCCGGGACAGGGGGCGACCGGGGAGCTGTTTTTT. Its protein product is CASSHQNPGQGATGELFF.

A single count supports this clonotype. The chain recombines TRBV5-1 with TRBJ1-2, with TRBD1 identical over 8 bases. Per the germline V gene, CDR1 is SGHRS and CDR2 is YFSETQ. The CDR3 is 15 residues long. V shed 4 bases and J 2 bases; nucleotides not matched to a gene: 7. In nucleotides, the CDR3 is TGCGCCAGCAGCCCGGACAGGGCCACAAACTATGGCTACACCTTC. It codes for CASSPDRATNYGYTF. Using reference TRBV5-1 and TRBJ1-2 for the parts outside the CDR3, the full variable domain is KAGVTQTPRYLIKTRGQQVTLSCSPISGHRSVSWYQQTPGQGLQFLFEYFSETQRNKGNFPGRFSGRQFSNSRSEMNVSTLELGDSALYLCASSPDRATNYGYTFGSGTRLTVV.

This clonotype has a handful of counts. The CDR3 coding sequence is TGTGCCAGCAGCTTATTAGTGGGGGATGAGCAGTTCTTC. Translated, it gives CASSLLVGDEQFF. The genes are TRBV7-7 and TRBJ2-1; D assignment may be TRBD1 or TRBD2 (5 bases each). This CDR3 is built from 13 residues. Germline-derived CDR1 and CDR2 are SSHAT and FNYEAQ (reference sequence). Trimming stripped 2 bases from V and 8 bases from J, with 10 bases between.

This clonotype was observed many times. The rearrangement joins TRBV5-1 to TRBJ2-3; the match to TRBD2 covers 15 bases. There are 16 residues in the CDR3. Trimming took 4 bases from V and 4 from J; bases not matched to a gene: 4. Looked up from germline, CDR1 is SGHRS and CDR2 is YFSETQ. The CDR3 here is CASSPGTSGGSDTQYF. The CDR3 DNA reads as TGCGCCAGCAGCCCCGGGACTAGCGGGGGGTCAGATACGCAGTATTTT.

This clonotype has a count of ten or more. The V and J genes are TRBV15 and TRBJ2-2; 7 bases are a match to TRBD1. With 8 bases clipped from V and 6 bases from J, the junction kept 15 bases outside the gene matches. The germline V gene has CDR1 LNHNV and CDR2 YYDKDF (reference sequence). The CDR3 totals 16 residues. The CDR3 nucleotides are TGTGCCACCTCCAGGGGATCGGACAGGCGGGCCGGGGAGCTGTTTTTT. Amino acid sequence: CATSRGSDRRAGELFF.

This clonotype has more than one count but fewer than ten. V gene TRBV5-1 combines with J gene TRBJ2-1; the D is unclear. This CDR3 comprises 15 residues. CDR1 SGHRS and CDR2 YFSETQ come from the germline V gene. V lost 0 bases, J lost 2 bases, and 9 bases lay in between. Here the CDR3 DNA reads TGCGCCAGCAGCTTGGAGTGGGCGGCCTACAATGAGCAGTTCTTC. Its translation is CASSLEWAAYNEQFF.

J is TRBJ2-3 and V is TRBV4-1; D may be TRBD1 or TRBD2 (5 bases each). CDR1 is MGHRA and CDR2 is YSYEKL in the germline V gene. The CDR3 length is 16 residues. Trimming removed 3 bases from V and 8 bases from J, with 21 bases in between. The CDR3 sequence: CASSQSAGWGLATQYF. CDR3 coding DNA: TGCGCCAGCAGCCAGAGCGCCGGGTGGGGGTTGGCTACGCAGTATTTT.

This clonotype was found many times. J is TRBJ2-2 and V is TRBV29-1; D possibly corresponds to TRBD2 (5 bases). The germline V and J ends were trimmed by 1 base and 4 bases, with 16 bases remaining between them. The CDR3 contains 16 residues. CDR1 and CDR2 (germline): SQVTM, ANQGSEA. CDR3 sequence: CSVEAPRGPTTGELFF. The CDR3 DNA reads as TGCAGCGTTGAAGCGCCTCGGGGTCCCACCACCGGGGAGCTGTTTTTT.

There are a few counts of this clonotype. The chain links TRBV12-3 or TRBV12-4 to TRBJ2-3; D gene uncertain. Trimming left V 4 bases short and J 0 bases short, with 8 bases between. The CDR3 consists of 14 residues. CDR3 coding DNA: TGTGCCAGCAGTTCGGATACTAGCACAGATACGCAGTATTTT. This gives the protein CASSSDTSTDTQYF.

In the case of this clonotype: At one end the junction does not follow the germline gene, possibly because of a read error. The V call is TRBV20-1, the J call TRBJ1-2, with D perhaps TRBD1 (6 bases). CDR1 is DFQATT and CDR2 is SNEGSKA in the germline V gene (reference sequence). The CDR3 extends over 14 amino acids. The CDR3 reads CSAEDRFKDYAYTF. In nucleotides, the CDR3 is TGCAGTGCTGAGGACAGATTTAAAGACTATGCCTACACCTTC.

This clonotype has ten or more counts. The chain recombines TRBV7-9 with TRBJ2-1; 7 positions agree with TRBD2. CDR3 size: 14 residues. With 1 base clipped from V and 10 bases from J, the junction kept 7 bases outside the gene matches. CDR1 is SEHNR and CDR2 is FQNEAQ in the germline V gene (reference sequence). In DNA form, the CDR3 reads TGTGCCAGCAGCTTAGGACTAGCCACCGGGGAGCAGTTCTTC. It is translated as CASSLGLATGEQFF. Full variable domain (missing parts from reference TRBV7-9 and TRBJ2-1): DTGVSQNPRHKITKRGQNVTFRCDPISEHNRLYWYRQTLGQGPEFLTYFQNEAQLEKSRLLSDRFSAERPKGSFSTLEIQRTEQGDSAMYLCASSLGLATGEQFFGPGTRLTVL.

The chain recombines TRBV20-1 with TRBJ2-3; unclear D gene. With 5 bases removed from V and 3 bases from J, the gap between germline ends came to 6 bases. The length of the CDR3 is 11 residues. In germline, CDR1 is DFQATT, CDR2 SNEGSKA (reference sequence). The CDR3 reads CSALRTDTQYF. The CDR3, as DNA: TGCAGTGCTTTACGGACAGATACGCAGTATTTT.

This clonotype was seen a handful of times. The CDR3 nucleotides are TGTGCCAGTAGTATGACAGGGGCGACGAACACTGAAGCTTTCTTT. This sequence encodes CASSMTGATNTEAFF. The rearrangement joins TRBV19 to TRBJ1-1, with TRBD1 matching over 8 bases. Germline-derived CDR1 and CDR2 are LNHDA and SQIVND (reference sequence). The junction had 4 bases not matched to a gene; V was cut back by 3 bases and J by 1 base. The CDR3 has 15 amino acids.

This rearrangement joins TRBV6-1 to TRBJ2-1, with TRBD2 matching over 9 bases. CDR3 length: 14 residues. Trimming took 7 bases from V and 8 from J; bases not matched to a gene: 9. Germline loops: CDR1 MNHNS, CDR2 SASEGT. The CDR3 nucleotides read TGTGCCAGCACCAATCCGGGACTAGCCCATGAGCAGTTCTTC. Its translation is CASTNPGLAHEQFF.

Only a few counts were recorded for this clonotype. This chain uses TRBV30 with TRBJ1-2; 7 nucleotides agree with TRBD1. J lost 0 bases, V lost 5 bases, and 3 bases had no gene match. The germline CDR1 and CDR2 sequences are GTSNPN and SVGIG (reference sequence). The CDR3 loop spans 13 amino acids. This CDR3 is CAWDRVPNYGYTF. The DNA for the CDR3 is TGTGCCTGGGACAGGGTCCCTAACTATGGCTACACCTTC.

The chain carries TRBV7-9 and TRBJ2-7, with D possibly being TRBD2 (5 bases). The CDR3 consists of 14 residues. Germline CDR1 reads SEHNR; CDR2 reads FQNEAQ (reference sequence). V gave up 2 bases and J gave up 3 bases, with 11 bases separating them. The CDR3 protein is CASSLNEGHYEQYF. The CDR3 coding sequence is TGTGCCAGCAGCTTAAACGAGGGCCACTACGAGCAGTACTTC.

This clonotype showed up just a few times. The chain is built from TRBV12-3 or TRBV12-4 and TRBJ2-2, with a possible D match to TRBD2 (5 bases). Trimming shortened V by 5 bases and J by 5 bases, and 21 bases separated the two germline ends. The CDR3 runs to 17 residues. CDR3 loop: CASSPRAKGLRTGELFF. The CDR3 coding sequence is TGTGCCAGCAGTCCGAGGGCGAAAGGACTGCGAACCGGGGAGCTGTTTTTT.

This clonotype was counted only a few times. The chain uses TRBV7-6 and TRBJ1-1; no definite D call. The CDR3 is 16 residues long. Between the trimmed V and J ends, which lost 1 base and 1 base, there was a span of 13 bases. Germline CDR1 reads SGHVS; CDR2 reads FNYEAQ. CDR3 residues: CASSLVGVTANTEAFF. DNA for the CDR3: TGTGCCAGCAGCTTAGTTGGAGTCACAGCGAACACTGAAGCTTTCTTT.